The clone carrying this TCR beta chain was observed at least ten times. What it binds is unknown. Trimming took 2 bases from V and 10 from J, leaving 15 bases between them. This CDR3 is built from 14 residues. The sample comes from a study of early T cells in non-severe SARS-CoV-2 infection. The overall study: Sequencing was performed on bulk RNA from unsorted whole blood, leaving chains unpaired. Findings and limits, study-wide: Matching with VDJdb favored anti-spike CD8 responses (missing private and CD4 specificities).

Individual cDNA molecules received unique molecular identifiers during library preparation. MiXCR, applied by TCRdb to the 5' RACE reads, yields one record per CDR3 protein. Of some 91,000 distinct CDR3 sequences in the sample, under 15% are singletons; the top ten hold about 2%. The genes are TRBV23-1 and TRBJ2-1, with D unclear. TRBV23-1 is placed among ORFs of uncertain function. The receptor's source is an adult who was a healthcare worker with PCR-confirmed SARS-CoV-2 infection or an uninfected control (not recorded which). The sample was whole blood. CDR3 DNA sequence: TGCGCCAGCAGTCAAAGGCGGCACCGAGAAGAGCAGTTCTTC. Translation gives CASSQRRHREEQFF.